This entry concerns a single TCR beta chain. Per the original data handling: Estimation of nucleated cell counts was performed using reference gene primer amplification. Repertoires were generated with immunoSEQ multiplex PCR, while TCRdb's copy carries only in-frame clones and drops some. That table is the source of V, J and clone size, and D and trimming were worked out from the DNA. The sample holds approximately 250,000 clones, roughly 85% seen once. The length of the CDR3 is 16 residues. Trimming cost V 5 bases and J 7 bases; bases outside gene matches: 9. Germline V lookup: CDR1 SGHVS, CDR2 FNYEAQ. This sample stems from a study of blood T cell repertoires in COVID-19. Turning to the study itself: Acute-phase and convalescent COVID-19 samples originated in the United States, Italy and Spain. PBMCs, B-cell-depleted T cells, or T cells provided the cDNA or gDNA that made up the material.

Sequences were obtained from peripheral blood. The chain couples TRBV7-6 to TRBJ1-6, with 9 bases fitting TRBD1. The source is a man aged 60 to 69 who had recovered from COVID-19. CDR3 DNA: TGTGCCAGCAGCATGGGCGGACAGGGGCTGAATTCACCCCTCCACTTT. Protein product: CASSMGGQGLNSPLHF.